Each of the 26 T cell receptor beta chains below was sequenced from the same sample in a study of PD-1 blockade in classical Hodgkin lymphoma. Time point noted: newly diagnosed, previously untreated cHL patient sample. Repertoires were generated with immunoSEQ multiplex PCR, while TCRdb's copy carries only in-frame clones and drops some. The repertoire includes 17,000 or so clones, 80% to 95% of them detected once, and 6.9% sits in the top ten. Sequenced sample: peripheral blood mononuclear cells (PBMCs). These receptors all stem from a human donor with classical Hodgkin lymphoma.

The J gene is TRBJ2-7, the V gene TRBV6-5; 9 bases are a match to TRBD1. J lost 7 bases, V lost 8 bases, and 12 bases had no gene match. The germline CDR1 and CDR2 sequences are MNHEY and SVGAGI. The CDR3 loop spans 14 amino acids. The CDR3 nucleotides are TGTGCCAGCTCTATACGGGGGACAGGGCGGGAGCAGTACTTC. Translated: CASSIRGTGREQYF.

The genes are TRBV28 and TRBJ2-7; D uncertain. Trimming took 4 bases from V and 4 from J, leaving 5 bases between them. Germline loops: CDR1 MDHEN, CDR2 SYDVKM. This CDR3 comprises 11 residues. DNA for the CDR3: TGTGCCAGCAGTTCGACTTACGAGCAGTACTTC. Its protein is CASSSTYEQYF.

For the CDR3, the DNA is TGTGCCAGCAGCCCACAGGAATCCTACGAGCAGTACTTC. Protein sequence: CASSPQESYEQYF. V and J are TRBV25-1 and TRBJ2-7, with D possibly being TRBD1 (5 bases). V shed 6 bases and J shed 1 base, with 10 bases lying between them. This CDR3 is built from 13 residues. Germline loops: CDR1 MGHDK, CDR2 SYGVNS.

The chain recombines TRBV5-6 with TRBJ2-5, with D perhaps matching TRBD1 (6 bases). The DNA end lines up better with TRBJ2-7; the J call may be wrong. This CDR3 region has 14 residues. Germline lookup yields CDR1 SGHDT and CDR2 YYEEEE. Here the CDR3 DNA reads TGTGCCAGCAGTTTCACAGGGATCTCTTACGAGCAGTACTTC. It translates to CASSFTGISYEQYF.

The V and J genes are TRBV5-4 and TRBJ1-2; D is undetermined. The CDR3 sequence is 13 residues long. V lost 4 bases and J 4 bases, leaving 11 bases between the germline ends. Germline V gives CDR1 SGHNT, CDR2 YYREEE (reference sequence). The CDR3 bases are TGTGCCAGCAGCCCCCCCTCGTCCTATGGCTACACCTTC. This codes for CASSPPSSYGYTF.

The chain uses TRBV18 and TRBJ2-7; no firm D call. V gave up 3 bases and J gave up 7 bases, with 10 bases separating them. The CDR3 covers 12 residues. From germline, CDR1 is KGHSH and CDR2 LQKENI. The CDR3 is CASSPAAREQYF. As DNA, the CDR3 is TGTGCCAGCTCACCGGCAGCGCGGGAGCAGTACTTC.

In this sample, this clone turned up once. The chain uses TRBV5-8 and TRBJ2-7; D gene ambiguous. With 0 bases removed from V and 2 bases from J, the gap between germline ends came to 9 bases. From germline, CDR1 is SGHTS and CDR2 YDEGEE. The CDR3 has 14 amino acids. The CDR3 sequence: CASSLAPTTYEQYF. In DNA, the CDR3 is TGTGCCAGCAGCTTGGCCCCTACTACCTACGAGCAGTACTTC.

The chain is built from TRBV27 and TRBJ2-1; TRBD1 might be the D (6 bases). The CDR3 is 16 residues long. The V and J ends lost 6 bases and 5 bases respectively, with 20 bases between them. Germline lookup yields CDR1 MNHEY and CDR2 SMNVEV (reference sequence). The CDR3 reads CASRGHSATTNNEQFF. CDR3 nucleotides: TGTGCCAGCAGGGGACATAGCGCCACCACTAACAATGAGCAGTTCTTC.

The chain couples TRBV4-2 to TRBJ2-7; D not resolved. V lost 1 base, J lost 6 bases, and 4 bases lay in between. The CDR3 is 11 amino acids. Germline CDR1 LGHNA, CDR2 YNFKEQ. CDR3 protein: CASSQGAEQYF. The CDR3 DNA sequence: TGTGCCAGCAGCCAAGGGGCCGAGCAGTACTTC.

The CDR3 sequence: CASSQGGDSYGYTF. The CDR3 DNA reads as TGTGCCAGCAGTCAAGGGGGGGATTCCTATGGCTACACCTTC. The chain recombines TRBV6-1 with TRBJ1-2; possibly TRBD1 for D (6 bases). V gave up 5 bases and J gave up 4 bases, with 14 bases separating them. CDR1 MNHNS and CDR2 SASEGT come from the germline V gene. CDR3 length: 14 amino acids.

This chain links TRBV10-3 with TRBJ2-6; TRBD1 aligns across 8 bases. The CDR3 is 16 residues long. Germline assignment: CDR1 ENHRY and CDR2 SYGVKD. V shed 5 bases and J 3 bases; nucleotides not matched to a gene: 6. CDR3 sequence (DNA): TGTGCCATCAGTACTCAGGGGGCTGGTGGGGCCAACGTCCTGACTTTC. Translated: CAISTQGAGGANVLTF.

This chain joins TRBV7-2 and TRBJ1-3; D remains unclear. V was trimmed by 4 bases and J by 4 bases, leaving 11 bases between them. This CDR3 is 14 amino acids long. CDR1 and CDR2 from the germline V gene are SGHTA and FQGNSA. CDR3 nucleotides: TGTGCCAGCAGCTACCCGCCGGGCGGAAACACCATATATTTT. As protein: CASSYPPGGNTIYF. The full variable domain, completed using reference TRBV7-2 and TRBJ1-3, is GAGVSQSPSNKVTEKGKDVELRCDPISGHTALYWYRQSLGQGLEFLIYFQGNSAPDKSGLPSDRFSAERTGGSVSTLTIQRTQQEDSAVYLCASSYPPGGNTIYFGEGSWLTVV.

The rearrangement links TRBV7-6 to TRBJ1-4, with D perhaps matching TRBD1 (5 bases). Trimming stripped 4 bases from V and 10 bases from J, with 16 bases between. The CDR3 has 14 amino acids. Looked up from germline, CDR1 is SGHVS and CDR2 is FNYEAQ. The CDR3 region has the DNA TGTGCCAGCAGCTCCGGGACCGGGTTTGGAAAACTGTTTTTT. Protein sequence: CASSSGTGFGKLFF.

CDR3 DNA: TGTGCCAGCAGTGTCCCGGGACTAGCTGGCAATGAGCAGTTCTTC. Protein: CASSVPGLAGNEQFF. J is TRBJ2-1 and V is TRBV25-1, with 9 bases aligning to TRBD2. Germline values: CDR1 MGHDK, CDR2 SYGVNS. CDR3 size: 15 residues. V lost 4 bases and J lost 6; bases outside the gene matches: 7.

A word on this clone: This sample includes further DNA sequences coding for the same CDR3. This chain connects TRBV19 to TRBJ1-1; D gene ambiguous. V lost 3 bases and J lost 1, with 9 bases in between. The length of the CDR3 is 14 residues. The germline V gene has CDR1 LNHDA and CDR2 SQIVND (reference sequence). The CDR3 protein is CASSISLGNTEAFF. Written as DNA, the CDR3 is TGTGCCAGTAGTATTAGCTTAGGGAACACTGAAGCTTTCTTT.

The CDR3 DNA follows: TGTGCCAGCAGCGTAGAAGCGGATAACTCCTACGAGCAGTACTTC. This sequence encodes CASSVEADNSYEQYF. The chain has TRBV9 and TRBJ2-7, with a weak D call TRBD2 (5 bases). V was cut by 0 bases and J by 0 bases, with 10 bases left in between. The germline CDR1 and CDR2 sequences are SGDLS and YYNGEE. The CDR3 is 15 residues long.

The chain carries TRBV6-1 and TRBJ1-1; the D is unclear. CDR1 MNHNS and CDR2 SASEGT come from the germline V gene. This CDR3 contains 13 residues. Trimming stripped 6 bases from V and 0 bases from J, with 8 bases between. The CDR3 protein is CASRVMVNTEAFF. The CDR3 DNA sequence: TGTGCCAGCAGAGTTATGGTGAACACTGAAGCTTTCTTT.

The chain joins TRBV19 to TRBJ1-4; 7 nucleotides agree with TRBD1. The germline V gene has CDR1 LNHDA and CDR2 SQIVND (reference sequence). V lost 5 bases, J lost 10 bases, and 4 bases stayed unmatched. This CDR3 spans 12 amino acids. The CDR3 DNA reads as TGTGCCAGTAGTCCAGGGGGTCCAAAACTGTTTTTT. The encoded protein is CASSPGGPKLFF.

The V call is TRBV10-3, the J call TRBJ1-6, with a possible D match to TRBD1 (5 bases). Trimming removed 8 bases from V and 10 bases from J, with 12 bases in between. CDR1 is ENHRY, CDR2 SYGVKD, per germline. The CDR3 contains 12 residues. CDR3 nucleotides: TGTGCCATCGCCAGGGAAGGGTCACCCCTCCACTTT. Protein product: CAIAREGSPLHF.

This sequence joins TRBV11-2 and TRBJ2-1; D perhaps matches TRBD2 (6 bases). The V gene's germline CDR1 is SGHAT and CDR2 FQNNGV. Trimming cost V 4 bases and J 5 bases, with 12 bases left between them. The CDR3 sequence is 14 residues long. The CDR3 coding sequence is TGTGCCAGCAGCTCGGGACTGCTAAACAATGAGCAGTTCTTC. Amino acid sequence: CASSSGLLNNEQFF. Full variable domain (missing parts from reference TRBV11-2 and TRBJ2-1): EAGVAQSPRYKIIEKRQSVAFWCNPISGHATLYWYQQILGQGPKLLIQFQNNGVVDDSQLPKDRFSAERLKGVDSTLKIQPAKLEDSAVYLCASSSGLLNNEQFFGPGTRLTVL.

The rearrangement links TRBV25-1 to TRBJ1-5; 8 bases map to TRBD1. Per germline, CDR1 MGHDK and CDR2 SYGVNS. The junction had 6 bases not matched to a gene; V was cut back by 6 bases and J by 2 bases. This CDR3 comprises 15 residues. CDR3 in amino acids: CASRPPGQGNQPQHF. The CDR3 bases are TGTGCCAGCAGGCCTCCGGGACAGGGCAATCAGCCCCAGCATTTT. Supplemented by reference TRBV25-1 and TRBJ1-5, the full variable domain reads EADIYQTPRYLVIGTGKKITLECSQTMGHDKMYWYQQDPGMELHLIHYSYGVNSTEKGDLSSESTVSRIRTEHFPLTLESARPSHTSQYLCASRPPGQGNQPQHFGDGTRLSIL.

The CDR3 loop reads CASIESRTDTQYF. The CDR3 coding sequence is TGTGCCAGCATCGAATCACGCACAGATACGCAGTATTTT. This sequence joins TRBV2 and TRBJ2-3, with D unclear. Germline CDR1 and CDR2: SNHLY and FYNNEI. With 7 bases removed from V and 1 base from J, the gap between germline ends came to 9 bases. The CDR3 has 13 residues.

In DNA, the CDR3 is TGTGCCACCGGAGAGGGGACAGGGGGCGGGTACGAGCAGTACTTC. This gives the protein CATGEGTGGGYEQYF. V usage is TRBV15 and J usage is TRBJ2-7; TRBD1 matches at 12 bases. CDR1 LNHNV and CDR2 YYDKDF come from the germline V gene (reference sequence). Losses at the gene ends were 8 bases for V and 4 bases for J; bases not matched to a gene: 9. This CDR3 is built from 15 residues.

The chain is built from TRBV10-3 and TRBJ2-1, with D perhaps matching TRBD2 (7 bases). Germline-derived CDR1 and CDR2 are ENHRY and SYGVKD. Trimming left V 2 bases short and J 11 bases short, with 16 bases between. CDR3 length: 14 amino acids. CDR3 sequence reads: CAISEPRGGEKQFF. The CDR3 coding sequence is TGTGCCATCAGTGAGCCCCGAGGGGGGGAGAAGCAGTTCTTC.

The chain uses TRBV7-2 and TRBJ2-7, with 11 bases identical to TRBD2. The CDR3 is 15 amino acids. V was clipped by 4 bases and J by 5 bases; unmatched bases: 7. Germline CDR1 reads SGHTA; CDR2 reads FQGNSA. CDR3 DNA: TGTGCCAGCAGCTCATCACTAGCGGGAGCTCACGAGCAGTACTTC. It is translated as CASSSSLAGAHEQYF.

The chain employs TRBV5-5 and TRBJ1-2; possibly TRBD1 for D (6 bases). Germline CDR1 and CDR2: SGHKS and YYEKEE (reference sequence). V lost 5 bases and J 4 bases, leaving 9 bases between the germline ends. This CDR3 comprises 12 residues. The CDR3 reads CASRDRTYGYTF. DNA of the CDR3: TGTGCCAGCAGAGACAGGACCTATGGCTACACCTTC.